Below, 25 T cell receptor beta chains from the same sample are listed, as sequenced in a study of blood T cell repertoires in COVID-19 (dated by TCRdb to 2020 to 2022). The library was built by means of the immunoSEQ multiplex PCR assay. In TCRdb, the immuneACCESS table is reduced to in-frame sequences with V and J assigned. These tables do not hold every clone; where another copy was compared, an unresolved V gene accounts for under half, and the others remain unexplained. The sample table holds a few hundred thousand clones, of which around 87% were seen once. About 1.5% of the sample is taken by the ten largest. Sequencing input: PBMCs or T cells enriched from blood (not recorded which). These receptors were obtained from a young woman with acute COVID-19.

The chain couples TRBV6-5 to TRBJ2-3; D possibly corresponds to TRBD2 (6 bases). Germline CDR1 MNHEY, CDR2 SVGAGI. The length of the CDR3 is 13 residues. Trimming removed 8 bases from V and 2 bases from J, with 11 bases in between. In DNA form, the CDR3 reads TGTGCCAGCGTCTGGCGGGACACAGATACGCAGTATTTT. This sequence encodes CASVWRDTDTQYF.

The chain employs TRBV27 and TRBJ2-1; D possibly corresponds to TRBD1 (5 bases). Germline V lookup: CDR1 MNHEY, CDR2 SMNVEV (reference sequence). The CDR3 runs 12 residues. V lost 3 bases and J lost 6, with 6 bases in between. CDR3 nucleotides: TGTGCCAGCAGTTTGGGGCGCAATGAGCAGTTCTTC. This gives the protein CASSLGRNEQFF.

The CDR3 nucleotides are TGTGCCAGCAGTGGGGGACTAGCGGGACCCCCCTACGAGCAGTACTTC. This translates into CASSGGLAGPPYEQYF. This rearrangement joins TRBV27 to TRBJ2-7, with 13 bases that match TRBD2. Germline CDR1 MNHEY, CDR2 SMNVEV (reference sequence). The length of the CDR3 is 16 residues. With V trimmed by 5 bases and J by 2 bases, 6 bases remained unmatched.

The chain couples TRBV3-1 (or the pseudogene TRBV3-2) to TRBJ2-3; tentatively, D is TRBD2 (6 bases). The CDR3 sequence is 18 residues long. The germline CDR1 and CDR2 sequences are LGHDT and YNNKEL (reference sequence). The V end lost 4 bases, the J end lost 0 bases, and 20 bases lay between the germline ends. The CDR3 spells CASSLWVIGGISTDTQYF. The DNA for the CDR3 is TGTGCCAGCAGCCTTTGGGTTATCGGCGGGATAAGCACAGATACGCAGTATTTT.

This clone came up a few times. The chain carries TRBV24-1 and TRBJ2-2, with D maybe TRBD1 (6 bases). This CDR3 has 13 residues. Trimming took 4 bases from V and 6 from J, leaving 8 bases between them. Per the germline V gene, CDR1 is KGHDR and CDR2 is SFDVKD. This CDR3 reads CATSERTAGELFF. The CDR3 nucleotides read TGTGCCACCAGTGAGCGGACAGCCGGGGAGCTGTTTTTT.

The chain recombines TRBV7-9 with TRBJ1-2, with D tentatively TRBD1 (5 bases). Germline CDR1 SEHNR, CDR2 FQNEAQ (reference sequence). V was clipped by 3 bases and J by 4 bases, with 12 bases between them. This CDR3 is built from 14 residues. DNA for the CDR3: TGTGCCAGCAGCTTGGCATCTGGGGCCTATGGCTACACCTTC. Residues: CASSLASGAYGYTF. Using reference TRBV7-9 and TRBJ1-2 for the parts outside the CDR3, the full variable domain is DTGVSQNPRHKITKRGQNVTFRCDPISEHNRLYWYRQTLGQGPEFLTYFQNEAQLEKSRLLSDRFSAERPKGSFSTLEIQRTEQGDSAMYLCASSLASGAYGYTFGSGTRLTVV.

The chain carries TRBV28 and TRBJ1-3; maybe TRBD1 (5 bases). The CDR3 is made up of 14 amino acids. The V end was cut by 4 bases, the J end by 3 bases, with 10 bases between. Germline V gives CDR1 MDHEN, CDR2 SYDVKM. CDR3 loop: CASSYGGVGNTIYF. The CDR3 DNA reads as TGTGCCAGCAGTTACGGGGGGGTTGGAAACACCATATATTTT.

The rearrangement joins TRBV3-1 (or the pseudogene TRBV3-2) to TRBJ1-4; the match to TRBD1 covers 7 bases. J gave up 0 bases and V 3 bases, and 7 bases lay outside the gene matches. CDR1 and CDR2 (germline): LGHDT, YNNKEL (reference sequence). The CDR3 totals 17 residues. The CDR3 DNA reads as TGTGCCAGCAGCCACCGGGACAGACTCGCAACTAATGAAAAACTGTTTTTT. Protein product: CASSHRDRLATNEKLFF.

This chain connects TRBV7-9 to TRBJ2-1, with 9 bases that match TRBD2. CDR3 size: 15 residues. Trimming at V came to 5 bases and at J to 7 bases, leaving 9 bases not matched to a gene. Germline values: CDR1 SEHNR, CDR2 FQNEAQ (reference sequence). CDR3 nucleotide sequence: TGTGCCAGCAGCCCCTTGGGGCTAGCGGGAAATGAGCAGTTCTTC. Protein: CASSPLGLAGNEQFF.

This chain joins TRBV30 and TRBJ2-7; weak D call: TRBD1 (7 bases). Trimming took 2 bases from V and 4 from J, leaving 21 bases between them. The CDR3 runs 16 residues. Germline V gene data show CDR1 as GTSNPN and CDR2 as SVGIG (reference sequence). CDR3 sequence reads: CAWSTIQGSAGYEQYF. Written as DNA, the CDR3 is TGTGCCTGGAGTACGATACAGGGGTCGGCGGGATACGAGCAGTACTTC.

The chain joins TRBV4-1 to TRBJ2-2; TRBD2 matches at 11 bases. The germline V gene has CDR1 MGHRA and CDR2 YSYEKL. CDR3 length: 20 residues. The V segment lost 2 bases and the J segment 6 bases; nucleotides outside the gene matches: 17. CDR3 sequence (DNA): TGCGCCAGCAGCCAACACCCTTCTTCCGGGACTAGCGGCTTCTCCGGGGAGCTGTTTTTT. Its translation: CASSQHPSSGTSGFSGELFF.

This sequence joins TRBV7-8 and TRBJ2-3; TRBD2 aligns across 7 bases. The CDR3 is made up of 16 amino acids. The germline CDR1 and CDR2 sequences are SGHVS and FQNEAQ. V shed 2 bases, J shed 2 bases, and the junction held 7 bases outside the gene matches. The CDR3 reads CASSLSSGLNTDTQYF. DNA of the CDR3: TGTGCCAGCAGCTTATCTAGCGGACTTAACACAGATACGCAGTATTTT.

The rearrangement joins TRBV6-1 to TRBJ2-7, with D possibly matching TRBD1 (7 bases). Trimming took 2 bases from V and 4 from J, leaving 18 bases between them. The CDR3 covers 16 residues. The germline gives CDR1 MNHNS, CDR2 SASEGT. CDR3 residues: CASSETEGQPYYEQYF. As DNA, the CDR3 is TGTGCCAGCAGTGAAACGGAGGGACAGCCATATTACGAGCAGTACTTC.

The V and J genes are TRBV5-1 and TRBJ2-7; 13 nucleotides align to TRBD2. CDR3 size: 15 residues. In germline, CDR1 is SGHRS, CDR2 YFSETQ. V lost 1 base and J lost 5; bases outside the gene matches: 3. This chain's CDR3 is CASSLRTSGRDEQYF. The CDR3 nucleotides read TGCGCCAGCAGCTTGCGGACTAGCGGGAGAGACGAGCAGTACTTC.

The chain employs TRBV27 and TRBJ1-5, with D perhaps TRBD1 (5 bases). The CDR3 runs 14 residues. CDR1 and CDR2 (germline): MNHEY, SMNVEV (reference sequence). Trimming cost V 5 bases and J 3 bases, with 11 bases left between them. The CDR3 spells CASSHAGNNQPQHF. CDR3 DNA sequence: TGTGCCAGCAGTCACGCAGGGAACAATCAGCCCCAGCATTTT.

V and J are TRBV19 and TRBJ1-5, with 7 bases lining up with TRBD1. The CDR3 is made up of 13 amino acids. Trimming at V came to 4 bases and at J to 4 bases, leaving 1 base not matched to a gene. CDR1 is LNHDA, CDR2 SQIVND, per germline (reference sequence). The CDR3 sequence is CASSKQGNQPQHF. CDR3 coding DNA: TGTGCCAGTAGTAAACAGGGGAATCAGCCCCAGCATTTT.

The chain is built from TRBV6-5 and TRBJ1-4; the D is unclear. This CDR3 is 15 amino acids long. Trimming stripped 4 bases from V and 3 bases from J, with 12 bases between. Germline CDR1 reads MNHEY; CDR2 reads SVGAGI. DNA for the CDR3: TGTGCCAGCAGTTCATCTCAGAGGGCTAATGAAAAACTGTTTTTT. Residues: CASSSSQRANEKLFF.

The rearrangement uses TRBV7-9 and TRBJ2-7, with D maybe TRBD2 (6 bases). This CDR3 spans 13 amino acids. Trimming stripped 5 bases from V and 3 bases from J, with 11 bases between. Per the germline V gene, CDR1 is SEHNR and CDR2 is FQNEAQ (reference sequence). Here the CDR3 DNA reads TGTGCCAGCAGCCCGGACTACCTCTACGAGCAGTACTTC. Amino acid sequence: CASSPDYLYEQYF.

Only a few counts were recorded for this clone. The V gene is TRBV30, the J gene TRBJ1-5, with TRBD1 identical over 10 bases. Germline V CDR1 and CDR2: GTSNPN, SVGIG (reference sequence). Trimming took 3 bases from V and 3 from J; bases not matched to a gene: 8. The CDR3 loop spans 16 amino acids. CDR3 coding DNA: TGTGCCTGGAGCGTCCCGGGACAGGGGATCAATCAGCCCCAGCATTTT. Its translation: CAWSVPGQGINQPQHF. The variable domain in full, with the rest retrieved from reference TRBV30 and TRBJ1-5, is SQTIHQWPATLVQPVGSPLSLECTVEGTSNPNLYWYRQAAGRGLQLLFYSVGIGQISSEVPQNLSASRPQDRQFILSSKKLLLSDSGFYLCAWSVPGQGINQPQHFGDGTRLSIL.

In DNA, the CDR3 is TGTGCCACGACTAGCACAGATACGCAGTATTTT. Translation gives CATTSTDTQYF. The chain uses TRBV28 and TRBJ2-3, with no clear D. This CDR3 spans 11 amino acids. In germline, CDR1 is MDHEN, CDR2 SYDVKM. Trimming stripped 10 bases from V and 0 bases from J, with 5 bases between.

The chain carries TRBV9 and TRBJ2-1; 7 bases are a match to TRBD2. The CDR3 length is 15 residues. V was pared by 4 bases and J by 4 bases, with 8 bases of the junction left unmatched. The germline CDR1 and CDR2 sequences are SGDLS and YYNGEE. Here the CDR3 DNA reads TGTGCCAGCAGCCTAAGCGGGGTAACTTACAATGAGCAGTTCTTC. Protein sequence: CASSLSGVTYNEQFF. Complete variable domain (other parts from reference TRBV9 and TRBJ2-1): DSGVTQTPKHLITATGQRVTLRCSPRSGDLSVYWYQQSLDQGLQFLIQYYNGEERAKGNILERFSAQQFPDLHSELNLSSLELGDSALYFCASSLSGVTYNEQFFGPGTRLTVL.

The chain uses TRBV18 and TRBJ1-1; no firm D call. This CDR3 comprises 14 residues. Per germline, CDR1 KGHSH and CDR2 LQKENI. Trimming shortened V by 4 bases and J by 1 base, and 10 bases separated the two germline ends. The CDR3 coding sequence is TGTGCCAGCTCACAAAGCCGGGAGAACACTGAAGCTTTCTTT. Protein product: CASSQSRENTEAFF.

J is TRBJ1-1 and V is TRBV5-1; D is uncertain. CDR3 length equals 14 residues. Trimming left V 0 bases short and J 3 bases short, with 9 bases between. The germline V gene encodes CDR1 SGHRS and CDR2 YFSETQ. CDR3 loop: CASSLGVGHTEAFF. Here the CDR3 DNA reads TGCGCCAGCAGCTTGGGGGTGGGCCACACTGAAGCTTTCTTT.

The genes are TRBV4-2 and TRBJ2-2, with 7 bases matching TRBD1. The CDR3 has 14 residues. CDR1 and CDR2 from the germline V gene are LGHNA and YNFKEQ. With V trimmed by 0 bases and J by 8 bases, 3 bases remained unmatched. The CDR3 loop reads CASSQDRDRGELFF. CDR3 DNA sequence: TGTGCCAGCAGCCAAGACAGGGACAGAGGGGAGCTGTTTTTT.

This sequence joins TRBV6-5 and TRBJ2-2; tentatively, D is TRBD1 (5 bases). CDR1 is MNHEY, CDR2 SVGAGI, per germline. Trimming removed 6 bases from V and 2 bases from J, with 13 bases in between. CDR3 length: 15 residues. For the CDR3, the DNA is TGTGCCAGCAGCCTGGGGCCTACTAACACCGGGGAGCTGTTTTTT. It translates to CASSLGPTNTGELFF.